These 18 T cell receptor beta chains came from one sample sequenced in a study of read filtering for tumor transcriptome and immune sequencing (TCRdb year 2020). Sequencing took place on an Illumina HiSeq 4000. TCR libraries were built from approximately 400 ng RNA with the Immunoverse kit, using molecular barcoded adaptors covering alpha/delta and beta/gamma chains. TCRdb redid the processing of the public reads, applying fastp at Q25 and MiXCR, and retained in-frame beta chains. Each entry is one CDR3 protein sequence, shown with its most common DNA and genes. The sample yields approximately 40,000 distinct CDR3 sequences; around 15% were counted once. The biggest ten clones account for more than 15% of the sample. Material for sequencing was a population of CD138-negative cells sorted from bone marrow. Per the publication, the cell subset or site label means: bone marrow mononuclear cells depleted of CD138+ plasma/myeloma cells by negative magnetic selection. The source of these receptors is a donor aged 40 or older with multiple myeloma.

This clonotype was observed a handful of times. At one of its ends the junction is not consistent with the germline gene, which may arise from a read error. CDR3 amino acids: CVTSDHNIDYGYTF. The CDR3 DNA reads as TGTGTCACCAGTGATCATAACATAGACTATGGCTACACCTTC. V and J are TRBV24-1 and TRBJ1-2; D not resolved. CDR1 and CDR2 (germline): KGHDR, SFDVKD. This CDR3 has 14 amino acids.

This clonotype has ten or more counts. The chain recombines TRBV2 with TRBJ1-1, with 8 bases lining up with TRBD1. CDR3 length: 13 residues. CDR1 SNHLY and CDR2 FYNNEI come from the germline V gene. The V and J ends lost 6 bases and 3 bases, in that order; junction bases with no gene match: 3. CDR3 amino acids: CASSGQGDTEAFF. In nucleotides, the CDR3 is TGTGCCAGCAGCGGACAGGGAGACACTGAAGCTTTCTTT. Looking up the rest from reference TRBV2 and TRBJ1-1 gives the full variable domain: EPEVTQTPSHQVTQMGQEVILRCVPISNHLYFYWYRQILGQKVEFLVSFYNNEISEKSEIFDDQFSVERPDGSNFTLKIRSTKLEDSAMYFCASSGQGDTEAFFGQGTRLTVV.

Points on this clonotype: This is likely an artifact of a read error, given a far larger clone one base away. This rearrangement joins TRBV28 to TRBJ2-7; a possible D gene is TRBD1 (5 bases). CDR3 length: 13 residues. From germline, CDR1 is MDHEN and CDR2 SYDVKM. The CDR3 nucleotides are TGTGCCAGCAGTCAGGGATGGCCCTACGGGCAGTACTTC. It yields the protein CASSQGWPYGQYF.

This chain uses TRBV7-3 with TRBJ2-5; a possible D gene is TRBD1 (6 bases). V lost 3 bases and J lost 5, with 7 bases in between. CDR1 is SGHTA, CDR2 FQGTGA, per germline. CDR3 size: 12 residues. CDR3 in DNA: TGTGCCAGCAGCTTCGACAGGGAGACCCAGTACTTC. Its protein is CASSFDRETQYF. Drawing the rest from reference TRBV7-3 and TRBJ2-5, the complete variable domain is GAGVSQTPSNKVTEKGKYVELRCDPISGHTALYWYRQSLGQGPEFLIYFQGTGAADDSGLPNDRFFAVRPEGSVSTLKIQRTERGDSAVYLCASSFDRETQYFGPGTRLLVL.

This clonotype was recorded at least ten times. The J gene is TRBJ2-1, the V gene TRBV24-1; either TRBD1 or TRBD2 may supply D (6 bases each). The germline V and J ends were trimmed by 3 bases and 9 bases, with 11 bases remaining between them. This CDR3 comprises 13 residues. Germline assignment: CDR1 KGHDR and CDR2 SFDVKD. CDR3: CATSDKGEVEQFF. In DNA, the CDR3 is TGTGCCACCAGTGATAAGGGGGAGGTTGAGCAGTTCTTC.

This clonotype occurred many times. The J gene is TRBJ1-3, the V gene TRBV7-2, with D perhaps TRBD1 (5 bases). Germline V gives CDR1 SGHTA, CDR2 FQGNSA. The CDR3 has 15 residues. The V gene lost 1 base and the J gene lost 4 bases, with 11 bases spanning the gap. Here the CDR3 DNA reads TGTGCCAGCAGCTTAGTTTCAGGGCTCGGAAACACCATATATTTT. Translated, it gives CASSLVSGLGNTIYF.

This clonotype was seen repeatedly, ten times or more. As DNA, the CDR3 is TGTGCCATCAGTGAACGAGAGACCCAGTACTTC. Translation: CAISERETQYF. The rearrangement uses TRBV10-3 and TRBJ2-5; D is undetermined. The CDR3 covers 11 residues. V gave up 3 bases and J gave up 4 bases, with 3 bases separating them. Per germline, CDR1 ENHRY and CDR2 SYGVKD.

At least ten counts were recorded for this clonotype. CDR3 amino acids: CASSPGQGNNEQFF. The CDR3 bases are TGCGCCAGCAGCCCCGGACAGGGTAACAATGAGCAGTTCTTC. This chain joins TRBV5-1 and TRBJ2-1, with 8 bases aligning to TRBD1. This CDR3 has 14 amino acids. Germline lookup yields CDR1 SGHRS and CDR2 YFSETQ. V trimming: 4 bases; J trimming: 5 bases; junction bases outside the gene matches: 5. The variable domain in full, completed from reference TRBV5-1 and TRBJ2-1, reads KAGVTQTPRYLIKTRGQQVTLSCSPISGHRSVSWYQQTPGQGLQFLFEYFSETQRNKGNFPGRFSGRQFSNSRSEMNVSTLELGDSALYLCASSPGQGNNEQFFGPGTRLTVL.

This sequence joins TRBV12-3 or TRBV12-4 and TRBJ1-1; D gene ambiguous. The V end lost 3 bases, the J end lost 1 base, and 9 bases lay between the germline ends. CDR3 length: 14 residues. This chain's CDR3 is CASSLDQENTEAFF. For the CDR3, the DNA is TGTGCCAGCAGTTTGGATCAGGAGAACACTGAAGCTTTCTTT.

This clonotype was recorded at least ten times. CDR3 protein: CASSLIAAGNQPQHF. CDR3 nucleotides: TGTGCCAGCAGCCTAATAGCCGCTGGCAATCAGCCCCAGCATTTT. The chain couples TRBV7-8 to TRBJ1-5, with D hard to call. The V gene's germline CDR1 is SGHVS and CDR2 FQNEAQ. The CDR3 contains 15 residues. Trimming took 5 bases from V and 2 from J, leaving 13 bases between them.

J is TRBJ2-1 and V is TRBV6-2 or TRBV6-3; TRBD2 matches at 7 bases. With 5 bases clipped from V and 6 bases from J, the junction kept 22 bases outside the gene matches. CDR1 is MNHEY and CDR2 is SVGEGT in the germline V gene. CDR3 size: 19 residues. This chain's CDR3 is CASSRQRGAAGMGGNEQFF. As DNA, the CDR3 is TGTGCCAGCAGTCGCCAGCGGGGTGCCGCGGGTATGGGGGGCAATGAGCAGTTCTTC.

This clonotype was detected ten times or more. The chain is built from TRBV20-1 and TRBJ1-6; no reliable D call. The germline CDR1 and CDR2 sequences are DFQATT and SNEGSKA (reference sequence). Trimming took 0 bases from V and 5 from J, leaving 11 bases between them. The CDR3 extends over 15 amino acids. This chain's CDR3 is CSARDRRGNNSPLHF. DNA for the CDR3: TGCAGTGCTAGAGATCGCCGAGGCAATAATTCACCCCTCCACTTT.

This clonotype was seen repeatedly, ten times or more. The V and J genes are TRBV5-1 and TRBJ1-1, with D perhaps TRBD1 (5 bases). There are 12 residues in the CDR3. CDR1 is SGHRS, CDR2 YFSETQ, per germline. Trimming shortened V by 5 bases and J by 5 bases, and 10 bases separated the two germline ends. CDR3 amino acids: CASRAGRTEAFF. The CDR3 bases are TGCGCCAGCAGGGCAGGGAGAACTGAAGCTTTCTTT.

This clonotype was picked up many times. The genes are TRBV6-6 and TRBJ2-1, with D perhaps given as TRBD1 or TRBD2 (6 bases each). CDR3 length: 15 amino acids. Trimming shortened V by 10 bases and J by 7 bases, and 23 bases separated the two germline ends. Germline values: CDR1 MNHNY, CDR2 SVGAGI (reference sequence). The CDR3 is CATCPGGALRNEQFF. CDR3 in DNA: TGTGCCACTTGTCCCGGGGGCGCCTTAAGGAATGAGCAGTTCTTC.

This clonotype was seen repeatedly, ten times or more. This chain joins TRBV2 and TRBJ2-7, with 11 bases identical to TRBD1. The germline CDR1 and CDR2 sequences are SNHLY and FYNNEI. The CDR3 is made up of 14 amino acids. V dropped 9 bases and J dropped 4; count of bases not matched to a gene: 8. Here the CDR3 reads CASLYGTGGYEQYF. As DNA, the CDR3 is TGTGCCAGTTTATACGGGACAGGGGGTTACGAGCAGTACTTC.

This clonotype came up many times. V gene TRBV12-3 or TRBV12-4 combines with J gene TRBJ2-6; the D is unclear. The V and J ends lost 7 bases and 0 bases respectively, with 1 base between them. The length of the CDR3 is 12 residues. CDR3 nucleotides: TGTGCCAGCAACTCTGGGGCCAACGTCCTGACTTTC. As protein: CASNSGANVLTF.

This clonotype has a count of ten or more. CDR3 nucleotide sequence: TGCGCCAGCAGCTTGACCGGGACAGGGGATTCACCCCTCCACTTT. Amino acids: CASSLTGTGDSPLHF. This chain joins TRBV5-1 and TRBJ1-6; 10 bases line up with TRBD1. J gave up 8 bases and V 1 base, and 3 bases lay outside the gene matches. CDR3 size: 15 residues. In germline, CDR1 is SGHRS, CDR2 YFSETQ.

This clonotype has at least ten counts. V is TRBV28 and J is TRBJ1-5; D may be TRBD1 (6 bases). The CDR3 is 14 amino acids. Germline V gene data show CDR1 as MDHEN and CDR2 as SYDVKM. The V gene lost 6 bases and the J gene lost 6 bases, with 15 bases spanning the gap. CDR3 DNA: TGTGCCAGCAGAAACAGGGTATCCGGTCAGCCCCAGCATTTT. Protein: CASRNRVSGQPQHF.